Listed here are 3 T cell receptor beta chains from one sample, sequenced in a study of cytomegalovirus exposure and HLA in healthy donors. Researchers ran the PCR with 60 Vbeta and 13 Jbeta primers. Assay: immunoSEQ multiplex PCR; the TCRdb copy retains only in-frame clones and omits some. The sample has about 150,000 clones; 75% are singletons. The sample taken for sequencing was PBMCs. These TCRs come from a young man in good health and CMV-seronegative.

The chain links TRBV7-2 to TRBJ1-4; D may be TRBD1 (5 bases). Trimming removed 3 bases at V and 8 bases at J, with 19 bases between. Germline CDR1 and CDR2: SGHTA and FQGNSA. The CDR3 is made up of 16 amino acids. The CDR3 spells CASSLGLRGFREKLFF. In nucleotides, the CDR3 is TGTGCCAGCAGCTTGGGACTGAGAGGGTTTAGGGAAAAACTGTTTTTT.

The chain links TRBV5-1 to TRBJ1-2; D is perhaps TRBD1 (6 bases). Trimming removed 3 bases at V and 7 bases at J, with 13 bases between. CDR3 length: 13 residues. Germline V gene sequence: CDR1 SGHRS, CDR2 YFSETQ. DNA of the CDR3: TGCGCCAGCAGCTCTCCAGGGGACCCTGGCTACACCTTC. It codes for CASSSPGDPGYTF.

This clone was seen more than once but under ten times. CDR3 protein: CASSIRAGGADTEAFF. CDR3 DNA sequence: TGTGCCAGCTCTATAAGGGCAGGGGGCGCGGACACTGAAGCTTTCTTT. This chain connects TRBV18 to TRBJ1-1; TRBD1 agrees at 8 bases. This CDR3 is built from 16 residues. Germline V gene lookup returns CDR1 KGHSH and CDR2 LQKENI. V gave up 6 bases and J gave up 3 bases; unmatched junction bases: 12.